This entry lists 3 T cell receptor beta chains sequenced from one sample in a study of lymphopenia after photon versus proton radiotherapy. Profiled with immunoSEQ multiplex PCR; TCRdb holds only in-frame clones, not every one. The sample has roughly 67,000 clones, approximately 91% seen once; the top ten hold 2.5% to 3%. The specimen was peripheral blood, collected from a patient treated with photon-based radiotherapy. The receptor set was obtained from a woman in her 70s with pancreatic cancer.

The J gene is TRBJ2-5, the V gene TRBV7-8; TRBD1 is a possible D gene (6 bases). Per germline, CDR1 SGHVS and CDR2 FQNEAQ. V shed 3 bases and J shed 5 bases, with 10 bases lying between them. This CDR3 contains 13 residues. In nucleotides, the CDR3 is TGTGCCAGCAGCTTCACAGGGAGTGAGACCCAGTACTTC. Protein sequence: CASSFTGSETQYF.

This chain links TRBV29-1 with TRBJ2-7; 9 bases fit TRBD1. CDR3 size: 16 residues. V dropped 0 bases and J dropped 6; count of bases not matched to a gene: 12. The germline gives CDR1 SQVTM, CDR2 ANQGSEA. The CDR3 sequence is CSVEDRRTGAFGEQYF. The CDR3 nucleotides are TGCAGCGTTGAAGATCGTAGGACAGGGGCTTTCGGCGAGCAGTACTTC.

V usage is TRBV5-1 and J usage is TRBJ2-3, with TRBD2 matching 8 bases. CDR1 and CDR2 (germline): SGHRS, YFSETQ. V lost 3 bases and J lost 4; bases outside the gene matches: 4. CDR3 size: 14 residues. Here the CDR3 DNA reads TGCGCCAGCAGCTCCAGCGGGAGCTCAGATACGCAGTATTTT. Translated: CASSSSGSSDTQYF.